The 20 T cell receptor beta chains below come from one sample, sequenced in a study of CD8 T cells in ankylosing spondylitis. TCRdb called the 5' RACE reads again in MiXCR, with one record for every CDR3 protein. The sample has 200,000 to 250,000 distinct CDR3 sequences, about 6.7% seen once. The study's findings and limits: A motif in TCR beta, a set of under ten highly homologous variants, appeared characteristic of ankylosing spondylitis blood.

These receptors have no known antigen. Sample: blood, either unsorted or a sorted T cell fraction (not recorded which). The receptor set was obtained from a male donor with ankylosing spondylitis.

This clonotype was counted ten times or more. The chain links TRBV5-5 to TRBJ1-1; D perhaps matches TRBD1 (6 bases). V gave up 5 bases and J gave up 0 bases, with 20 bases separating them. The CDR3 is 17 amino acids. Germline CDR1 SGHKS, CDR2 YYEKEE (reference sequence). CDR3 residues: CASSSRDIVYMNTEAFF. The CDR3 DNA reads as TGTGCCAGCAGTTCCCGGGACATTGTATACATGAACACTGAAGCTTTCTTT.

This clonotype was detected many times. The V call is TRBV29-1, the J call TRBJ2-7, with D unresolved. The CDR3 loop spans 12 amino acids. V was pared by 0 bases and J by 2 bases, with 5 bases between. In germline, CDR1 is SQVTM, CDR2 ANQGSEA. The CDR3 nucleotides are TGCAGCGTTGAAGAGGGAACCTACGAGCAGTACTTC. This gives the protein CSVEEGTYEQYF.

This clonotype has a count of ten or more. This chain uses TRBV11-1 with TRBJ1-2; 11 bases are shared with TRBD1. The CDR3 sequence is 18 residues long. With 4 bases clipped from V and 4 bases from J, the junction kept 14 bases outside the gene matches. Germline values: CDR1 SGHAT, CDR2 FQDESV (reference sequence). The CDR3 DNA follows: TGTGCCAGCAGCTCACTACGCGGACAGGGGGCTGCGGTCTATGGCTACACCTTC. Translated: CASSSLRGQGAAVYGYTF.

As to this clonotype: A read error may produce the germline difference seen at one junction end. The chain links TRBV3-1 to TRBJ2-2; D call uncertain. The V gene's germline CDR1 is LGHDT and CDR2 YNNKEL (reference sequence). CDR3 size: 15 residues. The CDR3 sequence: CATSPQVANTGELFF. Here the CDR3 DNA reads TGTGCCACCAGCCCGCAGGTCGCGAACACCGGGGAGCTGTTTTTT.

Ten or more counts support this clonotype. This chain connects TRBV7-9 to TRBJ1-1, with unresolved D. CDR1 is SEHNR and CDR2 is FQNEAQ in the germline V gene (reference sequence). The CDR3 covers 13 residues. Trimming shortened V by 1 base and J by 9 bases, and 12 bases separated the two germline ends. Written as DNA, the CDR3 is TGTGCCAGCAGCTTAGTCTCGGCTCACCAAGCTTTCTTT. It is translated as CASSLVSAHQAFF.

There are a few counts of this clonotype. J is TRBJ2-7 and V is TRBV3-1; D unresolved. CDR3 length: 16 amino acids. Germline V gene sequence: CDR1 LGHDT, CDR2 YNNKEL (reference sequence). V was trimmed by 3 bases and J by 2 bases, leaving 17 bases between them. The CDR3 nucleotides read TGTGCCAGCAGCCAGCTCTCGGATAGGATTACCTACGAGCAGTACTTC. Translated: CASSQLSDRITYEQYF.

This clonotype appeared many times. V and J are TRBV5-1 and TRBJ1-1; D not resolved. There are 15 residues in the CDR3. Per germline, CDR1 SGHRS and CDR2 YFSETQ. V lost 0 bases and J 3 bases, leaving 12 bases between the germline ends. The CDR3 sequence is CASSLVRRTHTEAFF. The CDR3, as DNA: TGCGCCAGCAGCTTGGTCAGGCGAACCCACACTGAAGCTTTCTTT. The complete variable domain, with remaining parts taken from reference TRBV5-1 and TRBJ1-1, reads KAGVTQTPRYLIKTRGQQVTLSCSPISGHRSVSWYQQTPGQGLQFLFEYFSETQRNKGNFPGRFSGRQFSNSRSEMNVSTLELGDSALYLCASSLVRRTHTEAFFGQGTRLTVV.

The chain links TRBV6-1 to TRBJ2-2; D is ambiguous. This CDR3 spans 13 amino acids. Germline lookup yields CDR1 MNHNS and CDR2 SASEGT. V lost 5 bases and J 4 bases, leaving 8 bases between the germline ends. The CDR3 coding sequence is TGTGCCAGCAGTCCCCTCCCCACCGGGGAGCTGTTTTTT. This translates into CASSPLPTGELFF.

The sample holds many counts of this clonotype. V is TRBV21-1 and J is TRBJ2-4; the table gives TRBD2 as D, unverified against the DNA. TRBV21-1 is designated a pseudogene. This CDR3 is built from 17 residues. DNA for the CDR3: TGTGCCAGCAGCAATGGGGGAGGGCCGATAGCCAAAAACATTCAGTACTTC. It yields the protein CASSNGGGPIAKNIQYF.

This clonotype has just a few counts. This chain joins TRBV7-2 and TRBJ2-3; 9 bases fit TRBD2. Looked up from germline, CDR1 is SGHTA and CDR2 is FQGNSA. Unmatched junction bases numbered 13, after V lost 6 bases and J lost 3 bases. The CDR3 is 17 amino acids. CDR3 amino acids: CASRLARGSGRTDTQYF. The CDR3, as DNA: TGTGCCAGCAGGCTAGCGCGGGGTAGCGGGAGAACAGATACGCAGTATTTT. The complete variable domain, with remaining parts taken from reference TRBV7-2 and TRBJ2-3, reads GAGVSQSPSNKVTEKGKDVELRCDPISGHTALYWYRQSLGQGLEFLIYFQGNSAPDKSGLPSDRFSAERTGGSVSTLTIQRTQQEDSAVYLCASRLARGSGRTDTQYFGPGTRLTVL.

This clonotype was found many times. This chain uses TRBV27 with TRBJ2-7; D is possibly TRBD1 or TRBD2 (5 bases each). The CDR3 has 18 amino acids. Germline V gives CDR1 MNHEY, CDR2 SMNVEV (reference sequence). Trimming pared 2 bases from V and 0 bases from J, leaving 20 bases between. CDR3 bases: TGTGCCAGCAGTTTACGACTCTCTTCGAGGGGAGTCTCCTACGAGCAGTACTTC. It translates to CASSLRLSSRGVSYEQYF.

This clonotype was counted many times. The chain has TRBV9 and TRBJ2-1; the match to TRBD2 covers 8 bases. This CDR3 is 15 amino acids long. Germline V gene sequence: CDR1 SGDLS, CDR2 YYNGEE. Trimming cost V 3 bases and J 0 bases; bases outside gene matches: 2. CDR3 nucleotide sequence: TGTGCCAGCAGCGATGCGGGGGGCTCCTACAATGAGCAGTTCTTC. This translates into CASSDAGGSYNEQFF.

This clonotype was counted ten times or more. The genes are TRBV4-1 and TRBJ1-5; no firm D call. V lost 1 base, J lost 0 bases, and 7 bases lay in between. The CDR3 spans 15 residues. Looked up from germline, CDR1 is MGHRA and CDR2 is YSYEKL. This CDR3 reads CASSQGENSNQPQHF. CDR3 nucleotides: TGCGCCAGCAGCCAAGGAGAGAATAGCAATCAGCCCCAGCATTTT.

This clonotype turned up a few times. The chain combines TRBV19 with TRBJ2-7, with D perhaps being TRBD1 or TRBD2 (5 bases each). This CDR3 has 13 amino acids. CDR1 LNHDA and CDR2 SQIVND come from the germline V gene (reference sequence). V lost 5 bases and J 3 bases, leaving 11 bases between the germline ends. The DNA for the CDR3 is TGTGCCAGTAGTCCGGGACCCTTCTACGAGCAGTACTTC. It specifies CASSPGPFYEQYF.

This clonotype was detected many times. This sequence joins TRBV20-1 and TRBJ2-1; 7 bases fit TRBD2. With 0 bases clipped from V and 0 bases from J, the junction kept 8 bases outside the gene matches. The germline V gene encodes CDR1 DFQATT and CDR2 SNEGSKA (reference sequence). This CDR3 region has 17 residues. This chain's CDR3 is CSARDWSGGSSYNEQFF. In DNA, the CDR3 is TGCAGTGCTAGAGATTGGTCCGGCGGGAGCTCCTACAATGAGCAGTTCTTC.

Only a few counts were recorded for this clonotype. V gene TRBV29-1 combines with J gene TRBJ2-7; tentative D call: TRBD1 (6 bases). The CDR3 has 13 amino acids. From germline, CDR1 is SQVTM and CDR2 ANQGSEA. The ends were cut back, 2 bases at V and 2 bases at J, with 10 bases in the middle. The CDR3 reads CSVEKGGAYEQYF. The CDR3 coding sequence is TGCAGCGTTGAAAAAGGGGGAGCCTACGAGCAGTACTTC.

This clonotype has at least ten counts. V usage is TRBV7-8 and J usage is TRBJ2-7; 7 bases fit TRBD1. With 4 bases clipped from V and 7 bases from J, the junction kept 10 bases outside the gene matches. CDR3 size: 14 residues. CDR1 is SGHVS, CDR2 FQNEAQ, per germline. The CDR3 region has the DNA TGTGCCAGCAGCTCACCGGACAGGTCGCATGAGCAGTACTTC. It specifies CASSSPDRSHEQYF.

This clonotype was picked up many times. The chain uses TRBV7-2 and TRBJ2-1; D might be TRBD2 (6 bases). The CDR3 runs to 15 residues. CDR1 SGHTA and CDR2 FQGNSA come from the germline V gene. Trimming took off 6 bases at V and 3 bases at J, with 15 bases between the two ends. DNA for the CDR3: TGTGCCAGCAGTCTAGCGCCTGGATTCTACAATGAGCAGTTCTTC. Its translation: CASSLAPGFYNEQFF. Together with reference TRBV7-2 and TRBJ2-1, the CDR3 gives the full variable domain: GAGVSQSPSNKVTEKGKDVELRCDPISGHTALYWYRQSLGQGLEFLIYFQGNSAPDKSGLPSDRFSAERTGGSVSTLTIQRTQQEDSAVYLCASSLAPGFYNEQFFGPGTRLTVL.

This clonotype was observed many times. This chain joins TRBV24-1 and TRBJ2-5, with D possibly being TRBD1 or TRBD2 (5 bases each). CDR3 length: 17 residues. The ends were cut back, 0 bases at V and 3 bases at J, with 16 bases in the middle. Germline V lookup: CDR1 KGHDR, CDR2 SFDVKD. The chain's CDR3 is CATSDLHSGRNKETQYF. Written as DNA, the CDR3 is TGTGCCACCAGTGATTTGCATTCGGGACGCAATAAAGAGACCCAGTACTTC.

This clonotype was detected many times. The chain is built from TRBV20-1 and TRBJ2-7; 7 bases are a match to TRBD2. The ends lost 5 bases at V and 3 bases at J; junction bases unmatched: 7. This CDR3 is 13 amino acids long. CDR1 and CDR2 (germline): DFQATT, SNEGSKA (reference sequence). This CDR3 is CSAGEGSDYEQYF. Written as DNA, the CDR3 is TGCAGTGCTGGGGAGGGCAGTGACTACGAGCAGTACTTC.